These 13 T cell receptor beta chains originate from one sample sequenced in a study of cytomegalovirus exposure and HLA in healthy donors. The table came from immunoSEQ multiplex PCR; TCRdb's copy has only in-frame clones and leaves some out. The table shows some 140,000 clones, with about 91% occurring only once. The sequencing sample was made of PBMCs. The receptors originated from a woman younger than 35 in good health and CMV-seropositive.

This clone was counted a single time. The rearrangement joins TRBV19 to TRBJ2-7; 8 nucleotides match TRBD1. The V segment lost 5 bases and the J segment 2 bases; nucleotides outside the gene matches: 8. The CDR3 sequence is 15 residues long. CDR1 LNHDA and CDR2 SQIVND come from the germline V gene (reference sequence). CDR3 protein: CASSPGTGLAYEQYF. The CDR3 DNA is TGTGCCAGTAGTCCCGGGACAGGACTCGCCTACGAGCAGTACTTC.

V and J are TRBV29-1 and TRBJ2-5; D gene unclear. CDR3 length: 13 amino acids. V lost 6 bases, J lost 0 bases, and 11 bases lay in between. Germline loops: CDR1 SQVTM, CDR2 ANQGSEA. As DNA, the CDR3 is TGCAGCGTCGCAGGTTACGACCAAGAGACCCAGTACTTC. This sequence encodes CSVAGYDQETQYF.

The chain combines TRBV5-8 with TRBJ2-7; 12 bases fit TRBD1. The ends lost 2 bases at V and 5 bases at J; junction bases unmatched: 5. CDR3 size: 15 residues. Germline values: CDR1 SGHTS, CDR2 YDEGEE. The CDR3 reads CASSFPGTGGDEQYF. In nucleotides, the CDR3 is TGTGCCAGCAGCTTCCCCGGGACAGGGGGCGACGAGCAGTACTTC.

The J gene is TRBJ2-1, the V gene TRBV30; D is unresolved. V lost 3 bases and J lost 5, with 11 bases in between. The germline V gene has CDR1 GTSNPN and CDR2 SVGIG (reference sequence). The CDR3 length is 13 residues. Written as DNA, the CDR3 is TGTGCCTGGAGAATCGACAACCACAATGAGCAGTTCTTC. It codes for CAWRIDNHNEQFF.

The chain carries TRBV5-5 and TRBJ2-7; D is possibly TRBD2 (7 bases). V dropped 2 bases and J dropped 9 bases, with 15 bases sitting between them. The CDR3 covers 13 residues. Germline V gives CDR1 SGHKS, CDR2 YYEKEE (reference sequence). In DNA form, the CDR3 reads TGTGCCAGCAGCTTCCGCGGGGGCTTTGGGCAGTACTTC. This translates into CASSFRGGFGQYF. Drawing the rest from reference TRBV5-5 and TRBJ2-7, the complete variable domain is DAGVTQSPTHLIKTRGQQVTLRCSPISGHKSVSWYQQVLGQGPQFIFQYYEKEERGRGNFPDRFSARQFPNYSSELNVNALLLGDSALYLCASSFRGGFGQYFGPGTRLTVT.

The rearrangement uses TRBV29-1 and TRBJ2-1; the D gene is possibly TRBD2 (5 bases). The germline CDR1 and CDR2 sequences are SQVTM and ANQGSEA. Trimming cost V 4 bases and J 5 bases, with 9 bases left between them. The CDR3 consists of 12 residues. CDR3 sequence reads: CSVGTYNNEQFF. CDR3 in DNA: TGCAGCGTTGGGACTTATAACAATGAGCAGTTCTTC.

The rearrangement joins TRBV6-1 to TRBJ2-1, with D possibly being TRBD2 (6 bases). Germline loops: CDR1 MNHNS, CDR2 SASEGT. The CDR3 is 16 amino acids. With 2 bases removed from V and 3 bases from J, the gap between germline ends came to 14 bases. In DNA, the CDR3 is TGTGCCAGCAGTGAATCCGCACTAGCCCTCTACAATGAGCAGTTCTTC. Translated: CASSESALALYNEQFF.

The gene calls are TRBV27 and TRBJ2-1; 7 nucleotides line up with TRBD2. This CDR3 has 16 residues. CDR1 and CDR2 from the germline V gene are MNHEY and SMNVEV (reference sequence). The junction had 11 bases not matched to a gene; V was cut back by 6 bases and J by 3 bases. DNA for the CDR3: TGTGCCAGCAGGTCAAGTCTGGGGGGGGTCTACAATGAGCAGTTCTTC. This codes for CASRSSLGGVYNEQFF.

The chain recombines TRBV7-8 with TRBJ2-7, with 7 bases fitting TRBD2. The germline V gene has CDR1 SGHVS and CDR2 FQNEAQ. The V gene end was trimmed by 6 bases and the J gene end by 3 bases; junction bases not matched to a gene: 5. This CDR3 comprises 13 residues. The DNA of the CDR3 is TGTGCCAGCAGTCGGGGGGTTGGCTACGAGCAGTACTTC. The encoded protein is CASSRGVGYEQYF.

The chain is built from TRBV5-4 and TRBJ1-3, with 7 bases aligning to TRBD1. Germline-derived CDR1 and CDR2 are SGHNT and YYREEE (reference sequence). V shed 4 bases and J 1 base; nucleotides not matched to a gene: 5. CDR3 length equals 15 residues. CDR3 region: CASSATTGSGNTIYF. CDR3 in DNA: TGTGCCAGCAGCGCAACGACAGGGTCTGGAAACACCATATATTTT.

A single count supports this clone. J is TRBJ1-6 and V is TRBV7-8, with unresolved D. The length of the CDR3 is 17 residues. Germline assignment: CDR1 SGHVS and CDR2 FQNEAQ. Trimming shortened V by 1 base and J by 0 bases, and 10 bases separated the two germline ends. In DNA form, the CDR3 reads TGTGCCAGCAGCTTAGTAGTCGGGAGCTCCTATAATTCACCCCTCCACTTT. Translation: CASSLVVGSSYNSPLHF.

The rearrangement uses TRBV30 and TRBJ1-5, with D tentatively TRBD1 (6 bases). Germline V gene data show CDR1 as GTSNPN and CDR2 as SVGIG (reference sequence). Trimming pared 4 bases from V and 2 bases from J, leaving 12 bases between. This CDR3 has 14 residues. CDR3 residues: CAWKGGGGNQPQHF. CDR3 DNA sequence: TGTGCCTGGAAGGGGGGGGGTGGCAATCAGCCCCAGCATTTT. The complete variable domain, with remaining parts taken from reference TRBV30 and TRBJ1-5, reads SQTIHQWPATLVQPVGSPLSLECTVEGTSNPNLYWYRQAAGRGLQLLFYSVGIGQISSEVPQNLSASRPQDRQFILSSKKLLLSDSGFYLCAWKGGGGNQPQHFGDGTRLSIL.

This chain uses TRBV7-6 with TRBJ2-1; 11 bases fit TRBD2. The J segment lost 10 bases and the V segment lost 4 bases, leaving 9 bases of the junction unmatched. In germline, CDR1 is SGHVS, CDR2 FNYEAQ. The CDR3 is 15 residues long. CDR3 DNA: TGTGCCAGCAGCTCTTCCTCTAGCGGGGGGCGGGAGCAGTTCTTC. Encoded protein: CASSSSSSGGREQFF.